Listed here are 31 T cell receptor beta chains from one sample, sequenced in a study of T cells after yellow fever vaccination. One entry per CDR3 protein results from TCRdb running MiXCR on the 5' RACE reads. The table includes about 120,000 distinct CDR3 sequences, over 12% detected once. The sample was CD8+ T cells sorted from PBMCs, taken 5 days after the yellow fever booster vaccination. Every receptor here comes from a man between 18 and 29 years old who received the YFV17D yellow fever vaccine.

The gene calls are TRBV5-1 and TRBJ2-6, with unresolved D. CDR1 and CDR2 (germline): SGHRS, YFSETQ. This CDR3 contains 14 residues. Trimming left V 4 bases short and J 0 bases short, with 5 bases between. The CDR3 DNA reads as TGCGCCAGCAGCCCTTTCTCTGGGGCCAACGTCCTGACTTTC. Encoded protein: CASSPFSGANVLTF.

This clonotype was detected only a few times. The J gene is TRBJ2-7, the V gene TRBV12-5; no reliable D call. The CDR3 extends over 11 amino acids. Trimming stripped 1 base from V and 6 bases from J, with 4 bases between. The germline gives CDR1 LGHNT, CDR2 FRNRAP. CDR3 bases: TGTGCTAGTGGTTTGGGAGTCGAGCAGTACTTC. Translated, it gives CASGLGVEQYF.

This clonotype has just a few counts. CDR3 protein: CSAGYRVLRSGANVLTF. The CDR3 region has the DNA TGCAGTGCTGGCTACAGGGTTTTACGCTCTGGGGCCAACGTCCTGACTTTC. The chain links TRBV20-1 to TRBJ2-6; a weak D match, TRBD1 (6 bases). The CDR3 is 17 amino acids. The V and J ends lost 5 bases and 0 bases respectively, with 17 bases between them. Germline V gene sequence: CDR1 DFQATT, CDR2 SNEGSKA (reference sequence).

This clonotype occurred a few times. The genes are TRBV20-1 and TRBJ2-1; possibly TRBD1 or TRBD2 for D (5 bases each). The germline V gene has CDR1 DFQATT and CDR2 SNEGSKA (reference sequence). Trimming removed 6 bases at V and 3 bases at J, with 12 bases between. The CDR3 is 13 residues long. The CDR3 DNA sequence: TGCAGTGCATGGGACGGCAACTACAATGAGCAGTTCTTC. Translation: CSAWDGNYNEQFF.

This clonotype came up many times. The J gene is TRBJ2-1, the V gene TRBV4-1; 7 nucleotides agree with TRBD1. In germline, CDR1 is MGHRA, CDR2 YSYEKL. V lost 9 bases and J lost 2; bases outside the gene matches: 10. The CDR3 totals 15 residues. This CDR3 reads CASTPGQGAYNEQFF. The CDR3 coding sequence is TGCGCCAGTACCCCAGGCCAGGGGGCCTACAATGAGCAGTTCTTC.

In its sample, this clonotype was seen many times. The chain carries TRBV12-3 or TRBV12-4 and TRBJ1-1; 8 bases are shared with TRBD1. This CDR3 is built from 13 residues. V dropped 6 bases and J dropped 5; count of bases not matched to a gene: 5. The CDR3 DNA sequence: TGTGCCAGCAGGACAGGGGTGGGGACTGAAGCTTTCTTT. Translation: CASRTGVGTEAFF.

The chain links TRBV7-9 to TRBJ2-2; a weak D match, TRBD2 (6 bases). Germline CDR1 and CDR2: SEHNR and FQNEAQ (reference sequence). The germline V and J ends were trimmed by 2 bases and 5 bases, with 15 bases remaining between them. This CDR3 is 16 amino acids long. The CDR3 reads CASSLYGEVKTGELFF. Here the CDR3 DNA reads TGTGCCAGCAGCTTATATGGGGAGGTGAAAACCGGGGAGCTGTTTTTT.

V is TRBV3-1 and J is TRBJ2-3, with D hard to call. Per germline, CDR1 LGHDT and CDR2 YNNKEL (reference sequence). This CDR3 is 12 amino acids long. V was cut by 8 bases and J by 2 bases, with 8 bases left in between. The CDR3 nucleotides read TGTGCCAGCCGAAAGTCCACAGATACGCAGTATTTT. The encoded protein is CASRKSTDTQYF.

This clonotype came up a few times. V gene TRBV14 combines with J gene TRBJ2-1, with unresolved D. Germline-derived CDR1 and CDR2 are SGHDN and FVKESK. Trimming cost V 1 base and J 8 bases, with 6 bases left between them. The length of the CDR3 is 12 residues. The chain's CDR3 is CASSQANYEQFF. DNA for the CDR3: TGTGCCAGCAGCCAAGCCAACTATGAGCAGTTCTTC.

This clonotype was observed many times. V and J are TRBV20-1 and TRBJ2-7; 10 bases agree with TRBD1. Germline values: CDR1 DFQATT, CDR2 SNEGSKA (reference sequence). Trimming removed 4 bases from V and 6 bases from J; junction bases left unmatched: 9. The CDR3 is 14 amino acids. The chain's CDR3 is CSATWDRGASEQYF. CDR3 DNA sequence: TGCAGTGCTACTTGGGACAGGGGAGCCTCCGAGCAGTACTTC.

The table lists this clonotype with a few counts. CDR3 nucleotides: TGCGCCAGCAGCCAAGGGGCTATGAGGAGCGGGGGGGCCGGGGGGACTGAGCAGTTCTTC. It encodes CASSQGAMRSGGAGGTEQFF. The V and J genes are TRBV4-3 and TRBJ2-1, with 10 bases matching TRBD2. Germline CDR1 reads LGHNA; CDR2 reads YSLEER. Germline trimming cut 1 base from V and 9 bases from J; bases unmatched to any gene: 21. This CDR3 comprises 20 residues.

This clonotype was detected ten times or more. The V call is TRBV7-2, the J call TRBJ2-7, with D unresolved. V shed 1 base and J shed 0 bases, with 7 bases lying between them. The CDR3 totals 14 residues. Germline V CDR1 and CDR2: SGHTA, FQGNSA. The CDR3 reads CASSLDLGSYEQYF. The CDR3 DNA is TGTGCCAGCAGCTTAGATCTTGGCTCCTACGAGCAGTACTTC. The full variable domain, its missing parts supplied by reference TRBV7-2 and TRBJ2-7, is GAGVSQSPSNKVTEKGKDVELRCDPISGHTALYWYRQSLGQGLEFLIYFQGNSAPDKSGLPSDRFSAERTGGSVSTLTIQRTQQEDSAVYLCASSLDLGSYEQYFGPGTRLTVT.

The V gene is TRBV4-2, the J gene TRBJ1-3; D remains ambiguous. V lost 3 bases and J lost 0, with 9 bases in between. Germline loops: CDR1 LGHNA, CDR2 YNFKEQ. The CDR3 has 15 residues. CDR3 sequence (DNA): TGTGCCAGCAGCCAGGGCGGAAGCTCTGGAAACACCATATATTTT. It yields the protein CASSQGGSSGNTIYF.

The chain is built from TRBV20-1 and TRBJ2-5; a possible D gene is TRBD2 (5 bases). Between the trimmed V and J ends, which lost 1 base and 7 bases, there was a span of 13 bases. This CDR3 is built from 13 residues. Looked up from germline, CDR1 is DFQATT and CDR2 is SNEGSKA (reference sequence). The CDR3 DNA sequence: TGCAGTGCTAGAGGGACTCTACCTACGACCCAGTACTTC. This sequence encodes CSARGTLPTTQYF.

The chain combines TRBV6-5 with TRBJ1-1; the D is unclear. The CDR3 length is 13 residues. Trimming took off 2 bases at V and 2 bases at J, with 6 bases between the two ends. In germline, CDR1 is MNHEY, CDR2 SVGAGI. DNA of the CDR3: TGTGCCAGCAGTTACAACAGCAACACTGAAGCTTTCTTT. Encoded protein: CASSYNSNTEAFF.

The sample holds a few counts of this clonotype. CDR3: CASSLVAGKEVQFF. The CDR3, as DNA: TGTGCCAGCAGCTTAGTGGCAGGGAAGGAAGTGCAGTTCTTC. This chain links TRBV7-9 with TRBJ2-1; D may be TRBD1 (5 bases). The CDR3 consists of 14 residues. Germline V gene lookup returns CDR1 SEHNR and CDR2 FQNEAQ (reference sequence). Between the trimmed V and J ends, which lost 1 base and 12 bases, there was a span of 16 bases. Together with reference TRBV7-9 and TRBJ2-1, the CDR3 gives the full variable domain: DTGVSQNPRHKITKRGQNVTFRCDPISEHNRLYWYRQTLGQGPEFLTYFQNEAQLEKSRLLSDRFSAERPKGSFSTLEIQRTEQGDSAMYLCASSLVAGKEVQFFGPGTRLTVL.

This clonotype was seen only a few times. The V call is TRBV18, the J call TRBJ2-7; possibly TRBD1 for D (5 bases). The CDR3 is 14 residues long. Trimming stripped 3 bases from V and 1 base from J, with 10 bases between. Germline CDR1 is KGHSH and CDR2 is LQKENI. The CDR3 DNA is TGTGCCAGCTCACCTCCTCAGGGATCCTACGAGCAGTACTTC. As protein: CASSPPQGSYEQYF. Variable domain in full (rest from reference TRBV18 and TRBJ2-7): NAGVMQNPRHLVRRRGQEARLRCSPMKGHSHVYWYRQLPEEGLKFMVYLQKENIIDESGMPKERFSAEFPKEGPSILRIQQVVRGDSAAYFCASSPPQGSYEQYFGPGTRLTVT.

The chain links TRBV27 to TRBJ1-2, with 12 positions matching TRBD1. From germline, CDR1 is MNHEY and CDR2 SMNVEV (reference sequence). This CDR3 contains 14 residues. V lost 3 bases and J lost 6; bases outside the gene matches: 2. The CDR3 sequence is CASSLGTGGNGYTF. CDR3 DNA sequence: TGTGCCAGCAGTTTGGGGACAGGGGGCAATGGCTACACCTTC.

This clonotype has more than one count but fewer than ten. The rearrangement joins TRBV12-3 or TRBV12-4 to TRBJ2-3, with D uncertain. V was cut by 7 bases and J by 0 bases, with 14 bases left in between. This CDR3 contains 15 residues. CDR3 nucleotide sequence: TGTGCCAGCACCCCCCGCCAGTCTAGCACAGATACGCAGTATTTT. This translates into CASTPRQSSTDTQYF.

The chain combines TRBV7-2 with TRBJ2-5, with D possibly being TRBD1 (6 bases). Trimming stripped 7 bases from V and 5 bases from J, with 23 bases between. CDR1 is SGHTA and CDR2 is FQGNSA in the germline V gene. This CDR3 spans 16 amino acids. CDR3 sequence reads: CASTKRARQAPETQYF. The CDR3 region has the DNA TGTGCCAGCACCAAGAGGGCTAGACAGGCCCCGGAGACCCAGTACTTC.

The count of this clonotype is one. The chain uses TRBV11-2 and TRBJ1-2, with a weak D call TRBD1 (5 bases). Trimming cost V 5 bases and J 1 base, with 14 bases left between them. The germline gives CDR1 SGHAT, CDR2 FQNNGV. This CDR3 has 15 residues. The CDR3 is CASSRDRGNNYGYTF. For the CDR3, the DNA is TGTGCCAGCAGCCGAGATCGGGGGAATAACTATGGCTACACCTTC.

This clonotype showed up many times. The chain is built from TRBV4-1 and TRBJ2-1, with 16 nucleotides matching TRBD2. This CDR3 is 16 amino acids long. Germline V CDR1 and CDR2: MGHRA, YSYEKL. V trimming: 4 bases; J trimming: 12 bases; junction bases outside the gene matches: 9. CDR3 sequence reads: CASSPSGLAGGQGQFF. The DNA of the CDR3 is TGCGCCAGCAGCCCATCGGGACTAGCGGGGGGGCAGGGGCAGTTCTTC.

This clonotype has a handful of counts. The chain uses TRBV12-5 and TRBJ2-1; D is unclear. CDR1 LGHNT and CDR2 FRNRAP come from the germline V gene. The V end was cut by 3 bases, the J end by 5 bases, with 8 bases between. The CDR3 has 13 amino acids. CDR3 sequence: CASGLLADNEQFF. For the CDR3, the DNA is TGTGCTAGTGGTTTATTGGCGGACAATGAGCAGTTCTTC.

This chain uses TRBV7-6 with TRBJ2-3; unclear D gene. The CDR3 has 15 residues. Trimming cost V 1 base and J 1 base, with 9 bases left between them. Germline V gene sequence: CDR1 SGHVS, CDR2 FNYEAQ. CDR3 DNA sequence: TGTGCCAGCAGCTTAGAGGCACGTCGCACAGATACGCAGTATTTT. This gives the protein CASSLEARRTDTQYF.

This rearrangement joins TRBV13 to TRBJ1-1; D may be TRBD1 (5 bases). The V gene's germline CDR1 is PRHDT and CDR2 FYEKMQ (reference sequence). This CDR3 comprises 16 residues. The V end lost 1 base, the J end lost 0 bases, and 12 bases lay between the germline ends. The CDR3 bases are TGTGCCAGCAGCTTAGATGGGGGACCGTTGAACACTGAAGCTTTCTTT. It codes for CASSLDGGPLNTEAFF.

The rearrangement uses TRBV5-4 and TRBJ2-2; 9 positions agree with TRBD2. Germline trimming cut 4 bases from V and 2 bases from J; bases unmatched to any gene: 9. This CDR3 spans 17 amino acids. The V gene's germline CDR1 is SGHNT and CDR2 YYREEE (reference sequence). The CDR3 DNA reads TGTGCCAGCAGCCCCGCGGGGGGGGGATTTAACACCGGGGAGCTGTTTTTT. This gives the protein CASSPAGGGFNTGELFF.

CDR3 nucleotides: TGTGCCAGCAGTCGCTGGGGGGGGGTCCAAGAGACCCAGTACTTC. Its translation is CASSRWGGVQETQYF. The chain combines TRBV6-2 or TRBV6-3 with TRBJ2-5, with 7 bases matching TRBD2. The CDR3 length is 15 residues. The trim removed 5 bases at V and 1 base at J, leaving 7 bases unmatched. In germline, CDR1 is MNHEY, CDR2 SVGEGT.

The V gene is TRBV20-1, the J gene TRBJ2-5; possibly TRBD2 for D (5 bases). CDR1 DFQATT and CDR2 SNEGSKA come from the germline V gene (reference sequence). This CDR3 comprises 13 residues. The ends were cut back, 5 bases at V and 5 bases at J, with 15 bases in the middle. The CDR3 DNA sequence: TGCAGTGCTGAGGGCGGCGTTAGGGAGACCCAGTACTTC. Its protein product is CSAEGGVRETQYF.

CDR3 nucleotides: TGCAGCGCATGGGACGGAATCTCTGGGGCCAACGTCCTGACTTTC. It translates to CSAWDGISGANVLTF. The chain joins TRBV29-1 to TRBJ2-6; D assignment may be TRBD1 or TRBD2 (5 bases each). The CDR3 runs to 15 residues. Germline V gene data show CDR1 as SQVTM and CDR2 as ANQGSEA. Deletions cut 7 bases from V and 0 bases from J, with 13 bases between.

V gene TRBV7-3 combines with J gene TRBJ2-1; 7 positions agree with TRBD1. Per the germline V gene, CDR1 is SGHTA and CDR2 is FQGTGA. V gave up 5 bases and J gave up 4 bases; unmatched junction bases: 14. The CDR3 covers 17 residues. CDR3 protein: CASSPIGVGTAYNEQFF. The CDR3 region has the DNA TGTGCCAGCAGCCCGATTGGAGTTGGGACAGCGTACAATGAGCAGTTCTTC.

This clonotype came up a few times. The chain couples TRBV2 to TRBJ2-3; 13 bases fit TRBD2. Germline V gene sequence: CDR1 SNHLY, CDR2 FYNNEI. The CDR3 covers 15 residues. V was pared by 6 bases and J by 2 bases, with 2 bases of the junction left unmatched. The CDR3 spells CASRGLAGFTDTQYF. CDR3 coding DNA: TGTGCCAGCAGGGGACTAGCGGGATTCACAGATACGCAGTATTTT.